A single sample is the source of the 30 T cell receptor beta chains below, sequenced in a study of blood T cell repertoires in COVID-19 (dated by TCRdb to 2018 to 2020). The library came from the immunoSEQ multiplex PCR assay. TCRdb limited this immuneACCESS table to in-frame rearrangements with V and J called. A share of clones is missing; checked studies link under half to unresolved V genes, and the rest is unexplained. The sample includes 150,000 to 200,000 clones, with around 87% observed a single time. The ten largest clones add up to just under 2.5% of the sample. The sample consisted of peripheral blood. The source is a man aged 40-49 years with active or convalescent COVID-19.

This rearrangement joins TRBV2 to TRBJ2-7, with unresolved D. This CDR3 contains 12 residues. Germline CDR1 and CDR2: SNHLY and FYNNEI. The V and J ends lost 1 base and 6 bases respectively, with 7 bases between them. The CDR3 is CASSEVGPEQYF. CDR3 in DNA: TGTGCCAGCAGTGAAGTGGGCCCCGAGCAGTACTTC.

The CDR3 sequence is CASSESFGRKEAFF. The DNA for the CDR3 is TGTGCCAGCAGTGAATCGTTCGGCAGGAAAGAAGCTTTCTTT. This chain links TRBV25-1 with TRBJ1-1; D gene ambiguous. Trimming took 1 base from V and 8 from J, leaving 14 bases between them. CDR3 length: 14 residues. Germline-derived CDR1 and CDR2 are MGHDK and SYGVNS.

This chain joins TRBV9 and TRBJ1-1; 7 bases agree with TRBD1. Unmatched junction bases numbered 7, after V lost 1 base and J lost 4 bases. CDR1 is SGDLS and CDR2 is YYNGEE in the germline V gene. The CDR3 covers 15 residues. The CDR3 bases are TGTGCCAGCAGCGTATCCCTCGACAGGGCCACTGAAGCTTTCTTT. This gives the protein CASSVSLDRATEAFF.

The V and J genes are TRBV27 and TRBJ1-2; weak D call: TRBD1 (5 bases). The germline CDR1 and CDR2 sequences are MNHEY and SMNVEV (reference sequence). The CDR3 length is 15 residues. Trimming took 0 bases from V and 3 from J, leaving 11 bases between them. CDR3 bases: TGTGCCAGCAGTTTATCGCCAGGGCTAGACTATGGCTACACCTTC. It specifies CASSLSPGLDYGYTF.

The CDR3 sequence is CATSVLERGETQYF. CDR3 nucleotide sequence: TGTGCCACCAGCGTACTGGAGCGGGGAGAGACCCAGTACTTC. This sequence joins TRBV15 and TRBJ2-5; 7 bases match TRBD2. This CDR3 region has 14 residues. Germline CDR1 and CDR2: LNHNV and YYDKDF (reference sequence). V shed 5 bases, J shed 4 bases, and the junction held 7 bases outside the gene matches.

This chain connects TRBV11-2 to TRBJ1-6; D remains unclear. The CDR3 runs 14 residues. The V gene's germline CDR1 is SGHAT and CDR2 FQNNGV. V lost 2 bases to trimming and J lost 8 bases, with 10 bases between them. CDR3 amino acids: CASSLRLADSPLHF. The CDR3 DNA follows: TGTGCCAGCAGCTTACGACTGGCGGATTCACCCCTCCACTTT.

CDR3 nucleotide sequence: TGTGCCAGCAGGACAACAGGGGCCGTTAACTATGGCTACACCTTC. Translating it yields CASRTTGAVNYGYTF. This sequence joins TRBV6-5 and TRBJ1-2, with 7 bases matching TRBD1. V was clipped by 6 bases and J by 1 base; unmatched bases: 8. CDR1 and CDR2 from the germline V gene are MNHEY and SVGAGI. There are 15 residues in the CDR3.

The chain uses TRBV6-2 or TRBV6-3 and TRBJ1-1, with D unresolved. This CDR3 contains 19 residues. Germline-derived CDR1 and CDR2 are MNHEY and SVGEGT. The germline V and J ends were trimmed by 0 bases and 6 bases, with 26 bases remaining between them. The CDR3 region has the DNA TGTGCCAGCAGTTACTCACCCGGCAGACTCGTAAATAGTGAAGCTGAAGCTTTCTTT. Its translation is CASSYSPGRLVNSEAEAFF.

This clone was counted a single time. The chain is built from TRBV7-3 and TRBJ1-1; TRBD1 is a possible D gene (6 bases). The V gene lost 2 bases and the J gene lost 4 bases, with 8 bases spanning the gap. Germline lookup yields CDR1 SGHTA and CDR2 FQGTGA. The CDR3 contains 13 residues. The DNA of the CDR3 is TGTGCCAGCAGCTTATTGGGGGCCACTGAAGCTTTCTTT. Residues: CASSLLGATEAFF.

The V and J genes are TRBV9 and TRBJ1-1; D is undetermined. V dropped 3 bases and J dropped 4 bases, with 13 bases sitting between them. Per germline, CDR1 SGDLS and CDR2 YYNGEE. The CDR3 runs 14 residues. CDR3 DNA: TGTGCCAGCAGCGACTCCTTAATGAGCACTGAAGCTTTCTTT. This sequence encodes CASSDSLMSTEAFF.

The rearrangement links TRBV12-3 or TRBV12-4 to TRBJ1-1; D is ambiguous. Deletions cut 6 bases from V and 4 bases from J, with 12 bases between. The CDR3 spans 13 residues. The CDR3 DNA reads TGTGCCAGCAGCGCCTGGGCGGGCACTGAAGCTTTCTTT. As protein: CASSAWAGTEAFF.

The chain recombines TRBV2 with TRBJ1-2; 8 nucleotides agree with TRBD1. Germline CDR1 reads SNHLY; CDR2 reads FYNNEI. The CDR3 contains 16 residues. J gave up 3 bases and V 4 bases, and 10 bases lay outside the gene matches. This chain's CDR3 is CASSATGATSHYGYTF. The CDR3 nucleotides read TGTGCCAGCAGTGCGACAGGGGCAACATCTCACTATGGCTACACCTTC. Using reference TRBV2 and TRBJ1-2 for the parts outside the CDR3, the full variable domain is EPEVTQTPSHQVTQMGQEVILRCVPISNHLYFYWYRQILGQKVEFLVSFYNNEISEKSEIFDDQFSVERPDGSNFTLKIRSTKLEDSAMYFCASSATGATSHYGYTFGSGTRLTVV.

The chain recombines TRBV6-6 with TRBJ1-2, with a tentative D call TRBD1 (6 bases). Germline assignment: CDR1 MNHNY and CDR2 SVGAGI (reference sequence). With 2 bases removed from V and 8 bases from J, the gap between germline ends came to 15 bases. CDR3 length: 14 residues. In DNA, the CDR3 is TGTGCCAGCAGTTACCTACAGGGAAGCGACGGCTACACCTTC. This encodes CASSYLQGSDGYTF.

The chain has TRBV19 and TRBJ2-1, with TRBD2 as a possible D gene (6 bases). The CDR3 is 14 amino acids. The V end lost 10 bases, the J end lost 0 bases, and 13 bases lay between the germline ends. Germline CDR1 LNHDA, CDR2 SQIVND (reference sequence). This chain's CDR3 is CATTAGGSYNEQFF. The DNA for the CDR3 is TGTGCCACCACAGCGGGTGGCTCCTACAATGAGCAGTTCTTC. Combining the CDR3 with reference TRBV19 and TRBJ2-1 gives the whole variable domain DGGITQSPKYLFRKEGQNVTLSCEQNLNHDAMYWYRQDPGQGLRLIYYSQIVNDFQKGDIAEGYSVSREKKESFPLTVTSAQKNPTAFYLCATTAGGSYNEQFFGPGTRLTVL.

The chain combines TRBV9 with TRBJ2-3; 9 bases match TRBD2. Germline loops: CDR1 SGDLS, CDR2 YYNGEE. J was trimmed by 4 bases and V by 0 bases; bases with no gene match: 18. There are 20 residues in the CDR3. The CDR3 DNA reads as TGTGCCAGCAGCGTAGCTACGTGGCGCGGGGGGGCCAAAGGTCCAGATACGCAGTATTTT. Amino acids: CASSVATWRGGAKGPDTQYF.

The chain has TRBV7-9 and TRBJ2-7, with unresolved D. The length of the CDR3 is 12 residues. Germline assignment: CDR1 SEHNR and CDR2 FQNEAQ (reference sequence). Trimming took 2 bases from V and 1 from J, leaving 3 bases between them. CDR3 in amino acids: CASSLTSYEQYF. The CDR3 region has the DNA TGTGCCAGCAGCTTAACTTCCTACGAGCAGTACTTC.

This chain joins TRBV5-5 and TRBJ1-4; 9 bases line up with TRBD1. The ends lost 0 bases at V and 2 bases at J; junction bases unmatched: 2. The V gene's germline CDR1 is SGHKS and CDR2 YYEKEE (reference sequence). This CDR3 is built from 16 residues. CDR3 nucleotide sequence: TGTGCCAGCAGCTTGGGACAGGGGGTGACTAATGAAAAACTGTTTTTT. It yields the protein CASSLGQGVTNEKLFF.

The gene calls are TRBV4-2 and TRBJ2-3; 10 nucleotides line up with TRBD1. J lost 5 bases, V lost 4 bases, and 9 bases had no gene match. The CDR3 runs to 16 residues. Germline V gene lookup returns CDR1 LGHNA and CDR2 YNFKEQ. CDR3 bases: TGTGCCAGCAGCCCGCTAGGACAGGGGGAGAGAGATACGCAGTATTTT. Its protein is CASSPLGQGERDTQYF.

This clone has a single count. V is TRBV7-9 and J is TRBJ2-6; 10 nucleotides line up with TRBD1. Per the germline V gene, CDR1 is SEHNR and CDR2 is FQNEAQ (reference sequence). The J segment lost 0 bases and the V segment lost 6 bases, leaving 8 bases of the junction unmatched. The CDR3 contains 18 residues. The CDR3 reads CASRPGTGDLSGANVLTF. CDR3 coding DNA: TGTGCCAGCAGACCCGGGACAGGGGACCTCTCTGGGGCCAACGTCCTGACTTTC.

This chain connects TRBV12-3 or TRBV12-4 to TRBJ1-2, with D uncertain. Trimming stripped 6 bases from V and 0 bases from J, with 8 bases between. This CDR3 contains 13 residues. DNA of the CDR3: TGTGCCAGCAGCCCAACAACTAACTATGGCTACACCTTC. It specifies CASSPTTNYGYTF.

This clone appeared many times. This chain connects TRBV5-1 to TRBJ2-7; D is perhaps TRBD2 (5 bases). Trimming pared 5 bases from V and 6 bases from J, leaving 9 bases between. The CDR3 sequence is 11 residues long. Germline values: CDR1 SGHRS, CDR2 YFSETQ. As DNA, the CDR3 is TGCGCCAGCAGGCTAGGAGGCGAGCAGTACTTC. Translated: CASRLGGEQYF. Variable domain in full (rest from reference TRBV5-1 and TRBJ2-7): KAGVTQTPRYLIKTRGQQVTLSCSPISGHRSVSWYQQTPGQGLQFLFEYFSETQRNKGNFPGRFSGRQFSNSRSEMNVSTLELGDSALYLCASRLGGEQYFGPGTRLTVT.

The V and J genes are TRBV11-2 and TRBJ2-2, with 12 bases matching TRBD2. The V gene's germline CDR1 is SGHAT and CDR2 FQNNGV. The J segment lost 6 bases and the V segment lost 5 bases, leaving 16 bases of the junction unmatched. The CDR3 runs 19 residues. CDR3 bases: TGTGCCAGCAGCGTCGTTAGGGCTAGCGGGGGGGCCTTAGCCGGGGAGCTGTTTTTT. It codes for CASSVVRASGGALAGELFF.

The J gene is TRBJ1-2, the V gene TRBV30; no clear D gene. V lost 2 bases, J lost 3 bases, and 10 bases lay in between. Germline V gene lookup returns CDR1 GTSNPN and CDR2 SVGIG (reference sequence). This CDR3 has 13 residues. The CDR3 loop is CAWSFRRDYGYTF. For the CDR3, the DNA is TGTGCCTGGAGTTTCAGACGGGACTATGGCTACACCTTC.

This clone is a singleton in its sample. J is TRBJ1-2 and V is TRBV6-1, with a possible D match to TRBD1 (5 bases). CDR3 length: 16 residues. V was pared by 0 bases and J by 2 bases, with 13 bases between. The germline V gene has CDR1 MNHNS and CDR2 SASEGT. In nucleotides, the CDR3 is TGTGCCAGCAGTGAAGCAGGCATGCAGGGAAACTATGGCTACACCTTC. Translation gives CASSEAGMQGNYGYTF.

Only one count was recorded for this clone. The chain has TRBV10-3 and TRBJ2-7; D may be TRBD1 (6 bases). V dropped 6 bases and J dropped 1 base, with 13 bases sitting between them. The CDR3 loop spans 14 amino acids. Looked up from germline, CDR1 is ENHRY and CDR2 is SYGVKD. The CDR3 loop reads CAIRQTGLSYEQYF. DNA for the CDR3: TGTGCCATCAGACAGACAGGCCTATCCTACGAGCAGTACTTC.

The rearrangement joins TRBV2 to TRBJ2-5; D is perhaps TRBD1 (6 bases). Germline values: CDR1 SNHLY, CDR2 FYNNEI. The CDR3 runs 13 residues. Trimming cost V 8 bases and J 2 bases, with 12 bases left between them. The CDR3: CASESRGQETQYF. CDR3 DNA sequence: TGTGCCAGCGAGAGCAGGGGACAAGAGACCCAGTACTTC. The entire variable domain, with the rest obtained from reference TRBV2 and TRBJ2-5, is as follows: EPEVTQTPSHQVTQMGQEVILRCVPISNHLYFYWYRQILGQKVEFLVSFYNNEISEKSEIFDDQFSVERPDGSNFTLKIRSTKLEDSAMYFCASESRGQETQYFGPGTRLLVL.

The rearrangement links TRBV4-3 to TRBJ1-5; D is perhaps TRBD1 (5 bases). The germline V and J ends were trimmed by 8 bases and 1 base, with 15 bases remaining between them. The CDR3 is 15 residues long. Germline V gene lookup returns CDR1 LGHNA and CDR2 YSLEER. CDR3 in amino acids: CASSTDQRSNQPQHF. CDR3 coding DNA: TGCGCCAGCTCGACAGACCAAAGAAGCAATCAGCCCCAGCATTTT.

The chain recombines TRBV9 with TRBJ2-7; D might be TRBD2 (6 bases). The CDR3 extends over 14 amino acids. Per germline, CDR1 SGDLS and CDR2 YYNGEE. V lost 5 bases to trimming and J lost 1 base, with 13 bases between them. The CDR3 sequence: CASSVTGTSYEQYF. CDR3 nucleotide sequence: TGTGCCAGCAGTGTAACCGGGACTTCCTACGAGCAGTACTTC.

This chain links TRBV7-2 with TRBJ1-5, with a possible D match to TRBD1 (5 bases). Germline-derived CDR1 and CDR2 are SGHTA and FQGNSA. Trimming took off 5 bases at V and 3 bases at J, with 17 bases between the two ends. The CDR3 covers 16 residues. The chain's CDR3 is CASSSRGLGLNQPQHF. The CDR3 region has the DNA TGTGCCAGCAGCAGCCGGGGGTTGGGTCTCAATCAGCCCCAGCATTTT.

This clone has just one count. This chain links TRBV6-5 with TRBJ1-2; 8 bases match TRBD1. In germline, CDR1 is MNHEY, CDR2 SVGAGI. The CDR3 contains 12 residues. V was pared by 7 bases and J by 8 bases, with 6 bases of the junction left unmatched. CDR3 residues: CASTGGAGGYTF. CDR3 sequence (DNA): TGTGCCAGCACAGGGGGCGCAGGCGGCTACACCTTC.